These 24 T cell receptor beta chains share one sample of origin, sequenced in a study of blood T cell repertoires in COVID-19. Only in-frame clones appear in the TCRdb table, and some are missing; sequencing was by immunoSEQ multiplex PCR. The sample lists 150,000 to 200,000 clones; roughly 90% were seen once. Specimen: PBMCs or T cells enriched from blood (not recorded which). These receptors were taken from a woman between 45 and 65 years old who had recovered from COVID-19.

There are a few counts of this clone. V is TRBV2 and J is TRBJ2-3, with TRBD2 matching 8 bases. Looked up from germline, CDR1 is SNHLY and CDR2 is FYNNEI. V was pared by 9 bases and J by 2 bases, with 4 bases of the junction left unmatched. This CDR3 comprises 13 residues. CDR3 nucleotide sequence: TGTGCCAGTAGCGGGGAAAACACAGATACGCAGTATTTT. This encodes CASSGENTDTQYF.

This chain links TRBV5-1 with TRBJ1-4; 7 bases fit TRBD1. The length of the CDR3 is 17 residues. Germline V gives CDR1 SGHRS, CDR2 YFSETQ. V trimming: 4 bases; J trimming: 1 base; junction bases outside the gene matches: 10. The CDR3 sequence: CASSPGTAHETNEKLFF. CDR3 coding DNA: TGCGCCAGCAGCCCCGGGACAGCCCACGAAACTAATGAAAAACTGTTTTTT.

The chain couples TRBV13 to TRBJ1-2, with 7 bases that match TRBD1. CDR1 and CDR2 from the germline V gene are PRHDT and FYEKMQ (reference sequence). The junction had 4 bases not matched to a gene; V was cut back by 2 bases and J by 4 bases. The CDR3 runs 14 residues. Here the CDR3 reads CASSLRGRTYGYTF. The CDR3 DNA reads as TGTGCCAGCAGCTTAAGGGGGCGCACCTATGGCTACACCTTC.

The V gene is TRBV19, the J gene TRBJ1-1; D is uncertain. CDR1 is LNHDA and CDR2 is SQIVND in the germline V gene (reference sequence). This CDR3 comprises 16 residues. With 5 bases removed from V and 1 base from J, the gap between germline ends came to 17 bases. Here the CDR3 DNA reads TGTGCCAGTAGTTCCGGTTCCCCCCGTCCGAACACTGAAGCTTTCTTT. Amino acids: CASSSGSPRPNTEAFF.

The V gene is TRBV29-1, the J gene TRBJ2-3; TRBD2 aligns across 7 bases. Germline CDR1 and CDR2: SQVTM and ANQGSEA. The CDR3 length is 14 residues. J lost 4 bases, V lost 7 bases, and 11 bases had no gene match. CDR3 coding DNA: TGCAGCGCCGCTCCAAGCGGGGCTGCAGATACGCAGTATTTT. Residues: CSAAPSGAADTQYF.

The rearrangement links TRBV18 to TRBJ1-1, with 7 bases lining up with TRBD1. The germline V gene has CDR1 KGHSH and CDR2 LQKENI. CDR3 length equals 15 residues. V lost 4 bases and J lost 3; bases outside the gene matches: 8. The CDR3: CASSLNRGGYTEAFF. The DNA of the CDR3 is TGTGCCAGCTCACTGAACAGGGGTGGGTACACTGAAGCTTTCTTT.

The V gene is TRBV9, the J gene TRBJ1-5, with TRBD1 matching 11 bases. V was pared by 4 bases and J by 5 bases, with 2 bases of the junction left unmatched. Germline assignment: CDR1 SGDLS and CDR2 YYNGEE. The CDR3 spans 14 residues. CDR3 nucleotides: TGTGCCAGCAGCACGGGACAGGGGGATCAGCCCCAGCATTTT. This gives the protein CASSTGQGDQPQHF. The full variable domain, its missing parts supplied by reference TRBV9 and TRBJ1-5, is DSGVTQTPKHLITATGQRVTLRCSPRSGDLSVYWYQQSLDQGLQFLIQYYNGEERAKGNILERFSAQQFPDLHSELNLSSLELGDSALYFCASSTGQGDQPQHFGDGTRLSIL.

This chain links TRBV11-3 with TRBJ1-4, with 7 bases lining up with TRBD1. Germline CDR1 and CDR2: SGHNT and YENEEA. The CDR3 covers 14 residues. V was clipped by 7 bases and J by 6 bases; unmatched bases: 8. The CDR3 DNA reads TGTGCCAGCACCCCCGGGACAGCGTATGAAAAACTGTTTTTT. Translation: CASTPGTAYEKLFF.

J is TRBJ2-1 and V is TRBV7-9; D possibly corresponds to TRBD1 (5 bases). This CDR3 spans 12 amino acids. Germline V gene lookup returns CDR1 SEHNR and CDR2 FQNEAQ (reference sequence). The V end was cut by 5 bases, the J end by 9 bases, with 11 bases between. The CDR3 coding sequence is TGTGCCAGCAGCCGACAGCAGAGTGAGCAGTTCTTC. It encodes CASSRQQSEQFF.

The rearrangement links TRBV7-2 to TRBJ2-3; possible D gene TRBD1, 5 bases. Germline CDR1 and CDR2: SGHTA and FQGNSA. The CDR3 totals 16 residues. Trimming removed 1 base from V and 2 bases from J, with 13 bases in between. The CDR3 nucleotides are TGTGCCAGCAGCTTAGGGCAGGGTGCCAACACAGATACGCAGTATTTT. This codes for CASSLGQGANTDTQYF.

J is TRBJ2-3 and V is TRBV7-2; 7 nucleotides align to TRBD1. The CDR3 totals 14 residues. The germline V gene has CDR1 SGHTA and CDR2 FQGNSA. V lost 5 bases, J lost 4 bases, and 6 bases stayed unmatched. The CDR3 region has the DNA TGTGCCAGCAGCAGACAGGGTGTTGCAGATACGCAGTATTTT. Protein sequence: CASSRQGVADTQYF.

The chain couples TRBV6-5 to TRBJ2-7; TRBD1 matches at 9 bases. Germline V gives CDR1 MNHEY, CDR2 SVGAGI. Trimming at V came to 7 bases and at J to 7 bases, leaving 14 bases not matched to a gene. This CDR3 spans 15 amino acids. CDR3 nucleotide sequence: TGTGCCAGCAACCAATTGGGACAGGGAGTGGGGGAGCAGTACTTC. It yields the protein CASNQLGQGVGEQYF.

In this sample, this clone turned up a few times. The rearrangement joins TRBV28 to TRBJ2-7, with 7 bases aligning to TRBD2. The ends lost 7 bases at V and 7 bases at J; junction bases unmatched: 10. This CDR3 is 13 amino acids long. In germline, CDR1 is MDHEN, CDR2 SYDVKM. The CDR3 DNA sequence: TGTGCCAGCACCAACGGGGGGTCTCGAGAGCAGTACTTC. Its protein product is CASTNGGSREQYF.

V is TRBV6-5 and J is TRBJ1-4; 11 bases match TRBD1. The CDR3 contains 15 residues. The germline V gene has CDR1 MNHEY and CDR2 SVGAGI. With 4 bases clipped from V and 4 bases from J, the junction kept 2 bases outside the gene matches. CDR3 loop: CASSSGTGGNEKLFF. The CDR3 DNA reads TGTGCCAGCAGTTCGGGGACAGGGGGTAATGAAAAACTGTTTTTT.

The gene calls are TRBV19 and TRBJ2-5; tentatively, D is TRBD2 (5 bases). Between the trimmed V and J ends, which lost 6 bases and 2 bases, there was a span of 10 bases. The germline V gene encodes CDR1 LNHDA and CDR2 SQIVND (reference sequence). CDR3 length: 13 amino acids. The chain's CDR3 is CASREDSQETQYF. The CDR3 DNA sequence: TGTGCCAGTAGAGAGGACTCACAAGAGACCCAGTACTTC.

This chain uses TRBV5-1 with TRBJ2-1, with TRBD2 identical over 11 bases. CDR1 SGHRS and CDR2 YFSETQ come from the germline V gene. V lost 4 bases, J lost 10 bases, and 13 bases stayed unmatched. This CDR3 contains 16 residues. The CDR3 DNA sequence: TGCGCCAGCAGCCCCTTACCTAGCGGGGGGCCGTGGGAGCAGTTCTTC. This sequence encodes CASSPLPSGGPWEQFF.

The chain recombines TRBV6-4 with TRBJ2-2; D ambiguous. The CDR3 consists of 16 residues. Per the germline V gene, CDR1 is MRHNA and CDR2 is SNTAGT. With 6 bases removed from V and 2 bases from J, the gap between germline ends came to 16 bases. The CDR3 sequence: CASSASAARNTGELFF. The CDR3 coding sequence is TGTGCCAGCAGCGCGTCGGCGGCCCGCAACACCGGGGAGCTGTTTTTT.

The DNA of the CDR3 is TGTGCCAGCAGCTTTCCAGGGGGCGAGCTTTCACCCCTCCACTTT. This gives the protein CASSFPGGELSPLHF. The chain is built from TRBV7-2 and TRBJ1-6; TRBD1 aligns across 8 bases. CDR1 is SGHTA and CDR2 is FQGNSA in the germline V gene. This CDR3 has 15 amino acids. The V gene end was trimmed by 3 bases and the J gene end by 9 bases; junction bases not matched to a gene: 7.

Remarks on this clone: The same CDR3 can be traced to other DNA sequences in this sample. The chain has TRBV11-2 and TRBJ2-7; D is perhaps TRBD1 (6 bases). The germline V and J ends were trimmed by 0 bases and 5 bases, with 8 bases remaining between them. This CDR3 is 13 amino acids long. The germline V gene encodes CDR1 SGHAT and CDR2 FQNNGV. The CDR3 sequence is CASSLDRGHEQYF. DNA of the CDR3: TGTGCCAGCAGCTTAGACAGGGGACACGAGCAGTACTTC.

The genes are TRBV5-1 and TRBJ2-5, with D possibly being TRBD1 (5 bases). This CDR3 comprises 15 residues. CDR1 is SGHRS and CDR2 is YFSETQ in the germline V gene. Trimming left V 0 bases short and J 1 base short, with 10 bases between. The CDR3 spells CASSLAGRAQETQYF. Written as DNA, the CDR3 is TGCGCCAGCAGCTTGGCGGGCAGGGCCCAAGAGACCCAGTACTTC.

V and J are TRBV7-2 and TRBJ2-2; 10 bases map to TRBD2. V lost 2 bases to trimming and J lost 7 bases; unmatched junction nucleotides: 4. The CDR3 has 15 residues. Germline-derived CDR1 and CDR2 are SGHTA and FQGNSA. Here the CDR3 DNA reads TGTGCCAGCAGCTTAAGTCTAGCGGGGGTCGGGGAGCTGTTTTTT. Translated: CASSLSLAGVGELFF.

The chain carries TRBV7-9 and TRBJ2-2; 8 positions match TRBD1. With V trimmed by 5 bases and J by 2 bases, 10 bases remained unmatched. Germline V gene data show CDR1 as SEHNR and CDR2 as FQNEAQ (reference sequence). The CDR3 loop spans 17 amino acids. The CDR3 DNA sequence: TGTGCCAGCAGCGCGGACAGGGTGGGGGTAAACACCGGGGAGCTGTTTTTT. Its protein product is CASSADRVGVNTGELFF.

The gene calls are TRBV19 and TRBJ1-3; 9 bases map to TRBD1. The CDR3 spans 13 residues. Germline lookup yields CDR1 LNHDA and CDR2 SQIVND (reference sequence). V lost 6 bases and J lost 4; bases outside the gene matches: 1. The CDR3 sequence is CASRDRGGNTIYF. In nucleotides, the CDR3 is TGTGCCAGTAGGGACAGGGGAGGAAACACCATATATTTT.

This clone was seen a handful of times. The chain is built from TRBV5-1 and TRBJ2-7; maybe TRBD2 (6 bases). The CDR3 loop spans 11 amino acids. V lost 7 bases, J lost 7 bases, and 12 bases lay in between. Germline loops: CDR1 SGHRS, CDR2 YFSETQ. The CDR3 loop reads CASSQAGEQYF. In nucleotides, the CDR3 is TGCGCCAGCTCCCAAGCGGGTGAGCAGTACTTC. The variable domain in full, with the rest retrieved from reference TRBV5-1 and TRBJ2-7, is KAGVTQTPRYLIKTRGQQVTLSCSPISGHRSVSWYQQTPGQGLQFLFEYFSETQRNKGNFPGRFSGRQFSNSRSEMNVSTLELGDSALYLCASSQAGEQYFGPGTRLTVT.